This TCR beta chain was identified during a study of post-analysis software for immune sequencing data. Study results and limitations: Controls significantly exceeded multiple sclerosis patients in normalized Chao1 diversity. Strong same-batch co-clustering of samples appeared with F measure clustering.

Each TCR beta cDNA library carried unique molecular identifiers. There were roughly 0.95 to 10 million T cells, and about 500,000 cDNA molecules came from them. TCRdb processed the PCR reads anew with MiXCR; each CDR3 protein has one entry. The sample contains hundreds of thousands of distinct CDR3 sequences, less than 35% of which appear only once. This clonotype has just a few counts. No antigen is known for it. Sequenced: blood. The sequence was obtained from a girl aged 10 to 17 with multiple sclerosis.

The CDR3 is CSVPRDDETQYF. The CDR3 nucleotides are TGCAGCGTTCCTAGGGACGATGAGACCCAGTACTTC. The chain carries TRBV29-1 and TRBJ2-5, with D perhaps being TRBD1 or TRBD2 (5 bases each). The germline V and J ends were trimmed by 5 bases and 5 bases, with 12 bases remaining between them. CDR1 is SQVTM and CDR2 is ANQGSEA in the germline V gene. The CDR3 is made up of 12 amino acids.